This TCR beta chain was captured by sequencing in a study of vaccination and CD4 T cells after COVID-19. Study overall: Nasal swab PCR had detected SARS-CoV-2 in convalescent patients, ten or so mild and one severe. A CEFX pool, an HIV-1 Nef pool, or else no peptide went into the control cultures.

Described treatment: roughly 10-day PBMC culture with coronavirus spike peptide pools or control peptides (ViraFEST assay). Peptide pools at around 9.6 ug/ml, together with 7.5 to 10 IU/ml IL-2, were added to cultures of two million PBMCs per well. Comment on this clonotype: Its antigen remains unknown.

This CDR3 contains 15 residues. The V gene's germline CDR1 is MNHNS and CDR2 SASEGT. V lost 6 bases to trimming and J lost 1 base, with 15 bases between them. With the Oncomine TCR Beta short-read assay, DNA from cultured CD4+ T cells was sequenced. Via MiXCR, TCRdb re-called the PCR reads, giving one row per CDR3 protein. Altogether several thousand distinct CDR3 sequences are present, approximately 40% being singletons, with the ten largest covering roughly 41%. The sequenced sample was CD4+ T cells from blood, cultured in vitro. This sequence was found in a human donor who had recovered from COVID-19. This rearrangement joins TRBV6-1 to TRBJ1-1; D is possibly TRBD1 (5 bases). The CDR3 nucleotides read TGTGCCAGCAGCTGGAGCAATACAGGGAACACTGAAGCTTTCTTT. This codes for CASSWSNTGNTEAFF.